The T cell receptor (beta chain) described here comes from a study of cytomegalovirus exposure and HLA in healthy donors. Overall study context: Earlier findings included roughly 100 million unique TCR beta sequences obtained from 150 million to 200 million T cells. Regarding the study as a whole: When analyzed later, a missense DCLRE1C variant was found to be linked to TCR beta V- and J-gene trimming.

Germline loops: CDR1 MNHEY, CDR2 SMNVEV (reference sequence). This CDR3 is built from 15 residues. Deletions cut 4 bases from V and 8 bases from J, with 15 bases between. Both 60 Vbeta primers and 13 Jbeta primers went into the PCR. Assay used: immunoSEQ multiplex PCR; TCRdb lists only in-frame clones, some missing. The profile shows around 130,000 clones, 60% to 75% of them singletons. A remark on this clone: What it binds is not known.

The rearrangement links TRBV27 to TRBJ1-6; D call uncertain. This clonotype originated in a woman between 50 and 59 years old in good health and CMV-seropositive. Material: PBMCs. CDR3 amino acids: CASSYVIGGHSPLHF. For the CDR3, the DNA is TGTGCCAGCAGTTACGTCATCGGCGGGCATTCACCCCTCCACTTT.